The TCR beta chain described here comes from a study of T cells in Graves' hyperthyroidism and ophthalmopathy. RNA transcripts provided the source from which TCR beta CDR3 regions were amplified. During a first-round RT-PCR of the TCR CDR3, the HTBI primer set was used. One entry per CDR3 protein results from TCRdb running MiXCR on the multiplex PCR reads. In the table there are over 250,000 distinct CDR3 sequences, around 25% of which are singletons. Thyroid ultrasound and orbital computed tomography, with clinical symptoms and serum thyroxine and TRAb, informed diagnoses. This clonotype was seen only once. The receptor comes from a middle-aged man with Graves' hyperthyroidism that later progressed to Graves' ophthalmopathy. The sample taken for sequencing was blood.

CDR3 coding DNA: TGTGCCAGCAGCGCCAACCCTAGGGGGCGGGACGGGGAGCTGTTTTTT. Translated: CASSANPRGRDGELFF. The V and J genes are TRBV5-5 and TRBJ2-2, with D maybe TRBD1 (7 bases). V shed 4 bases and J shed 7 bases, with 20 bases lying between them. Germline CDR1 SGHKS, CDR2 YYEKEE (reference sequence). CDR3 size: 16 residues.